These 28 T cell receptor beta chains originate from one sample sequenced in a study of response to subunit inactivated influenza vaccine. Via MiXCR, TCRdb re-called the RT-PCR reads, giving one row per CDR3 protein. The data contain roughly 520,000 distinct CDR3 sequences, roughly 25% of them singletons. The sequences come from CD4+ T cells sorted from PBMCs, collected about 5 days after vaccination. The receptor source for this set is a middle-aged man who received an inactivated influenza vaccine.

The chain joins TRBV2 to TRBJ2-3; TRBD2 matches at 7 bases. Germline CDR1 reads SNHLY; CDR2 reads FYNNEI. J was trimmed by 6 bases and V by 7 bases; bases with no gene match: 7. The CDR3 sequence is 13 residues long. DNA of the CDR3: TGTGCCAGCAAGGGAGGGGCCTGGGATACGCAGTATTTT. This codes for CASKGGAWDTQYF.

This chain links TRBV12-3 or TRBV12-4 with TRBJ1-1; TRBD1 aligns across 7 bases. J lost 3 bases, V lost 4 bases, and 5 bases had no gene match. The CDR3 is made up of 14 amino acids. CDR3 DNA sequence: TGTGCCAGCAGTTCGGGACAGATTCACACTGAAGCTTTCTTT. Its translation is CASSSGQIHTEAFF.

The chain couples TRBV3-1 to TRBJ2-1; tentative D call: TRBD2 (6 bases). Per germline, CDR1 LGHDT and CDR2 YNNKEL (reference sequence). V was trimmed by 2 bases and J by 6 bases, leaving 14 bases between them. The CDR3 consists of 15 residues. CDR3 loop: CASSQRRLERNEQFF. As DNA, the CDR3 is TGTGCCAGCAGCCAAAGGAGACTAGAACGCAATGAGCAGTTCTTC.

The chain couples TRBV3-1 to TRBJ2-3, with a weak D call TRBD1 (6 bases). Trimming removed 0 bases from V and 0 bases from J, with 10 bases in between. The germline V gene has CDR1 LGHDT and CDR2 YNNKEL (reference sequence). This CDR3 spans 16 amino acids. The CDR3 region has the DNA TGTGCCAGCAGCCAAGATCCGGGACAAAGCACAGATACGCAGTATTTT. Its protein is CASSQDPGQSTDTQYF.

The rearrangement uses TRBV25-1 and TRBJ2-7, with 10 bases lining up with TRBD1. Germline V gene sequence: CDR1 MGHDK, CDR2 SYGVNS. The CDR3 is 15 residues long. Unmatched junction bases numbered 6, after V lost 1 base and J lost 6 bases. CDR3 protein: CASSEFGTGVSEQYF. The DNA of the CDR3 is TGTGCCAGCAGTGAATTTGGGACAGGGGTATCCGAGCAGTACTTC.

This clonotype occurred a few times. The J gene is TRBJ2-7, the V gene TRBV12-3 or TRBV12-4, with 9 positions matching TRBD1. V lost 7 bases to trimming and J lost 1 base; unmatched junction nucleotides: 11. The CDR3 runs to 16 residues. In DNA, the CDR3 is TGTGCCAGCACCCTGACACAGGGGGCTGATTCCTACGAGCAGTACTTC. This translates into CASTLTQGADSYEQYF.

The rearrangement links TRBV5-4 to TRBJ2-5, with TRBD1 matching 9 bases. This CDR3 is built from 15 residues. Looked up from germline, CDR1 is SGHNT and CDR2 is YYREEE (reference sequence). Unmatched junction bases numbered 7, after V lost 2 bases and J lost 5 bases. DNA for the CDR3: TGTGCCAGCAGCTTACAGGGGGCGAGGGAGGAGACCCAGTACTTC. It encodes CASSLQGAREETQYF.

This chain uses TRBV9 with TRBJ2-2; a weak D match, TRBD1 (5 bases). CDR1 is SGDLS, CDR2 YYNGEE, per germline. V was pared by 1 base and J by 6 bases, with 13 bases between. This CDR3 has 15 amino acids. The DNA for the CDR3 is TGTGCCAGCAGCGTACTGCAGGGAAGGTCCGGGGAGCTGTTTTTT. It specifies CASSVLQGRSGELFF. The variable domain in full, with the rest retrieved from reference TRBV9 and TRBJ2-2, is DSGVTQTPKHLITATGQRVTLRCSPRSGDLSVYWYQQSLDQGLQFLIQYYNGEERAKGNILERFSAQQFPDLHSELNLSSLELGDSALYFCASSVLQGRSGELFFGEGSRLTVL.

In this sample, this clonotype turned up a few times. The J gene is TRBJ2-5, the V gene TRBV12-3 or TRBV12-4, with unresolved D. The CDR3 length is 12 residues. V was trimmed by 5 bases and J by 9 bases, leaving 13 bases between them. The CDR3 region is CASSPHIRPQYF. In DNA form, the CDR3 reads TGTGCCAGCAGTCCCCACATCAGGCCCCAGTACTTC.

In this sample, this clonotype turned up a few times. V gene TRBV20-1 combines with J gene TRBJ2-4, with a tentative D call TRBD1 (6 bases). V was trimmed by 2 bases and J by 6 bases, leaving 14 bases between them. Germline CDR1 is DFQATT and CDR2 is SNEGSKA (reference sequence). The CDR3 consists of 14 residues. Written as DNA, the CDR3 is TGCAGTGCTAGACCAGGACAGTCCCGAAACATTCAGTACTTC. It encodes CSARPGQSRNIQYF.

The sample holds many counts of this clonotype. This rearrangement joins TRBV12-3 or TRBV12-4 to TRBJ1-2; 7 bases are a match to TRBD1. This CDR3 has 13 residues. The V segment lost 3 bases and the J segment 7 bases; nucleotides outside the gene matches: 5. Written as DNA, the CDR3 is TGTGCCAGCAGTTTGAGGACAGGCGGTGGCTACACCTTC. Translation: CASSLRTGGGYTF.

The sample holds a few counts of this clonotype. The rearrangement links TRBV25-1 to TRBJ1-3; D gene unclear. The CDR3 sequence is 15 residues long. Germline CDR1 and CDR2: MGHDK and SYGVNS. V dropped 3 bases and J dropped 0 bases, with 9 bases sitting between them. CDR3 bases: TGTGCCAGCAGTGAGAATCACATCTCTGGAAACACCATATATTTT. This codes for CASSENHISGNTIYF.

The chain has TRBV28 and TRBJ1-6, with D hard to call. Trimming removed 2 bases at V and 4 bases at J, with 15 bases between. The CDR3 runs to 17 residues. CDR1 and CDR2 (germline): MDHEN, SYDVKM. CDR3 amino acids: CASSLGRLGLYNSPLHF. In DNA form, the CDR3 reads TGTGCCAGCAGTTTAGGACGGCTAGGATTATATAATTCACCCCTCCACTTT. The full variable domain, rest sourced from reference TRBV28 and TRBJ1-6, is DVKVTQSSRYLVKRTGEKVFLECVQDMDHENMFWYRQDPGLGLRLIYFSYDVKMKEKGDIPEGYSVSREKKERFSLILESASTNQTSMYLCASSLGRLGLYNSPLHFGNGTRLTVT.

This clonotype has ten or more counts. The rearrangement uses TRBV12-3 or TRBV12-4 and TRBJ1-2; 7 bases agree with TRBD1. This CDR3 is 13 amino acids long. Unmatched junction bases numbered 3, after V lost 6 bases and J lost 2 bases. CDR3 DNA: TGTGCCAGCAGCCCGACAGGGAACTATGGCTACACCTTC. Translated: CASSPTGNYGYTF.

This chain connects TRBV29-1 to TRBJ2-7; D remains ambiguous. This CDR3 comprises 14 residues. Germline values: CDR1 SQVTM, CDR2 ANQGSEA. V was shortened by 1 base and J by 2 bases, with 12 bases between the two germline ends. CDR3 in amino acids: CSVEVVDATYEQYF. As DNA, the CDR3 is TGCAGCGTTGAAGTCGTGGACGCTACCTACGAGCAGTACTTC.

This clonotype appeared a few times. The CDR3 spells CSARVRGWDRGSSGFNEQFF. CDR3 DNA: TGCAGTGCTAGAGTTAGGGGTTGGGACAGGGGTAGCTCAGGGTTCAATGAGCAGTTCTTC. The rearrangement uses TRBV20-1 and TRBJ2-1; 10 bases fit TRBD1. The germline V gene has CDR1 DFQATT and CDR2 SNEGSKA (reference sequence). The CDR3 is 20 residues long. Trimming removed 1 base from V and 6 bases from J; junction bases left unmatched: 21.

This clonotype was detected a few times. V gene TRBV14 combines with J gene TRBJ2-5; D not resolved. Germline V lookup: CDR1 SGHDN, CDR2 FVKESK. The V gene lost 4 bases and the J gene lost 0 bases, with 9 bases spanning the gap. The CDR3 runs to 14 residues. The DNA of the CDR3 is TGTGCCAGCAGCCGACACCTGTACCAAGAGACCCAGTACTTC. It codes for CASSRHLYQETQYF.

This clonotype was observed a handful of times. This chain joins TRBV12-2 and TRBJ2-1; TRBD2 is the table's D call, not checked against the DNA. TRBV12-2 is annotated as a pseudogene. This CDR3 has 16 amino acids. The CDR3 reads CASRGTSGMGYNEQFF. The CDR3 region has the DNA TGTGCAAGTCGGGGGACTAGCGGGATGGGCTACAATGAGCAGTTCTTC.

V and J are TRBV20-1 and TRBJ2-1; 9 nucleotides agree with TRBD1. The CDR3 has 16 amino acids. CDR1 is DFQATT, CDR2 SNEGSKA, per germline (reference sequence). V shed 2 bases and J 6 bases; nucleotides not matched to a gene: 11. The CDR3 coding sequence is TGCAGTGCTAGATCACGAACCGGGACAGGGTCCAATGAGCAGTTCTTC. This codes for CSARSRTGTGSNEQFF.

This clonotype was picked up a small number of times. The chain uses TRBV5-1 and TRBJ1-3, with TRBD1 identical over 7 bases. This CDR3 is 13 amino acids long. The germline CDR1 and CDR2 sequences are SGHRS and YFSETQ. The V and J ends lost 4 bases and 11 bases, in that order; junction bases with no gene match: 9. The CDR3 nucleotides read TGCGCCAGCAGCCCGCTGACAGGGAGCGCCATATATTTT. This codes for CASSPLTGSAIYF.

The chain combines TRBV6-1 with TRBJ2-7; D gene uncertain. Per germline, CDR1 MNHNS and CDR2 SASEGT. V was shortened by 7 bases and J by 3 bases, with 13 bases between the two germline ends. There are 13 residues in the CDR3. CDR3 loop: CASKNGPYYEQYF. CDR3 DNA: TGTGCCAGCAAGAACGGGCCCTACTACGAGCAGTACTTC.

V usage is TRBV6-2 or TRBV6-3 and J usage is TRBJ2-2; D is tentatively TRBD1 or TRBD2 (6 bases each). The germline gives CDR1 MNHEY, CDR2 SVGEGT. Trimming cost V 0 bases and J 7 bases, with 18 bases left between them. The CDR3 is 17 residues long. CDR3 DNA: TGTGCCAGCAGTTACTCAAGGGCCGGGGGCCGTGGCGGGGAGCTGTTTTTT. Protein product: CASSYSRAGGRGGELFF.

This clonotype appeared a few times. The chain employs TRBV7-9 and TRBJ2-2, with D uncertain. V was cut by 5 bases and J by 5 bases, with 9 bases left in between. Germline lookup yields CDR1 SEHNR and CDR2 FQNEAQ (reference sequence). The CDR3 covers 13 residues. CDR3 sequence: CASSPQSTGELFF. For the CDR3, the DNA is TGTGCCAGCAGCCCACAGTCTACCGGGGAGCTGTTTTTT.

This clonotype was seen at least ten times. The rearrangement joins TRBV20-1 to TRBJ2-3; 8 positions match TRBD2. The CDR3 runs to 18 residues. The V and J ends lost 5 bases and 1 base, in that order; junction bases with no gene match: 17. Germline loops: CDR1 DFQATT, CDR2 SNEGSKA (reference sequence). The CDR3 DNA follows: TGCAGTGCTGTTAAAGAATGGGGTTCGGGAGGGGGCACAGATACGCAGTATTTT. Translation gives CSAVKEWGSGGGTDTQYF.

V and J are TRBV18 and TRBJ2-7; the D gene is possibly TRBD1 (5 bases). With 3 bases removed from V and 6 bases from J, the gap between germline ends came to 12 bases. This CDR3 is 13 amino acids long. Per germline, CDR1 KGHSH and CDR2 LQKENI. In DNA form, the CDR3 reads TGTGCCAGCTCACCGACCCAGGGTCGCGAGCAGTACTTC. Translated: CASSPTQGREQYF.

This clonotype has just a few counts. V is TRBV6-5 and J is TRBJ2-7; 7 positions agree with TRBD1. V was pared by 2 bases and J by 3 bases, with 13 bases of the junction left unmatched. Germline CDR1 reads MNHEY; CDR2 reads SVGAGI. The CDR3 covers 17 residues. Here the CDR3 DNA reads TGTGCCAGCAGTTACCAAGACAGGGCGAAGTGGATCTACGAGCAGTACTTC. It is translated as CASSYQDRAKWIYEQYF.

This clonotype was counted at least ten times. The junction departs from the called germline gene at one end, perhaps through a read error. The chain links TRBV12-3 or TRBV12-4 to TRBJ2-7, with D unresolved. There are 11 residues in the CDR3. The CDR3 DNA sequence: TGTGCCAGCAGTGTAGCCTACGAGCAGTACTTC. Amino acid sequence: CASSVAYEQYF.

This clonotype has a handful of counts. The CDR3 protein is CASSWDGFSYEQYF. For the CDR3, the DNA is TGTGCCAGCAGCTGGGACGGGTTCTCCTACGAGCAGTACTTC. V is TRBV12-3 or TRBV12-4 and J is TRBJ2-7; D might be TRBD1 or TRBD2, each matching 5 bases. Trimming stripped 6 bases from V and 0 bases from J, with 12 bases between. This CDR3 has 14 amino acids.